The 17 T cell receptor beta chains given below trace back to one sample, sequenced in a study of T-cell reconstitution after alpha-beta-depleted transplantation in children. Preparation of the TCRbeta library was carried out with unique molecular identifiers. A single record per CDR3 protein comes from TCRdb applying MiXCR to the PCR reads. Among 95,000 to 150,000 distinct CDR3 sequences listed, roughly 23% were seen once. This specimen was PBMCs, mostly from graft donor cells, taken 180 days after TCRalphabeta/CD19-depleted stem cell transplant. The source of these receptors is a male patient between 2 and 9 years old who had a stem cell transplant for chronic granulomatous disease, so the T cells may come from the graft donor.

There are a few counts of this clonotype. The chain combines TRBV29-1 with TRBJ1-5; possibly TRBD1 for D (5 bases). Germline CDR1 is SQVTM and CDR2 is ANQGSEA. With 7 bases removed from V and 6 bases from J, the gap between germline ends came to 13 bases. This CDR3 has 12 residues. The CDR3 spells CSGGGAGQPQHF. CDR3 nucleotide sequence: TGCAGCGGGGGAGGGGCCGGTCAGCCCCAGCATTTT. Full variable domain (missing parts from reference TRBV29-1 and TRBJ1-5): SAVISQKPSRDICQRGTSLTIQCQVDSQVTMMFWYRQQPGQSLTLIATANQGSEATYESGFVIDKFPISRPNLTFSTLTVSNMSPEDSSIYLCSGGGAGQPQHFGDGTRLSIL.

The table lists this clonotype with a few counts. CDR3 loop: CASSPPIDDTQYF. For the CDR3, the DNA is TGTGCCAGCAGTCCCCCAATAGATGATACGCAGTATTTT. V and J are TRBV12-3 or TRBV12-4 and TRBJ2-3; D call uncertain. The CDR3 contains 13 residues. Trimming shortened V by 5 bases and J by 6 bases, and 12 bases separated the two germline ends.

Worth noting for this clonotype: A much more abundant neighbour one base away suggests this may be a read error. The gene calls are TRBV30 and TRBJ2-7; no reliable D call. The V gene's germline CDR1 is GTSNPN and CDR2 SVGIG (reference sequence). The CDR3 has 13 residues. The CDR3 DNA reads as TGTGCCTGGGATCCGGGCCTTGGGCACGAGCATTACTTC. As protein: CAWDPGLGHEHYF.

The chain is built from TRBV7-6 and TRBJ2-6; D is undetermined. The CDR3 runs to 15 residues. V was cut by 4 bases and J by 4 bases, with 11 bases left in between. Per the germline V gene, CDR1 is SGHVS and CDR2 is FNYEAQ. CDR3 sequence reads: CASSSYGLGANVLTF. CDR3 coding DNA: TGTGCCAGCAGCTCCTACGGGCTCGGGGCCAACGTCCTGACTTTC.

This clonotype was counted many times. The chain uses TRBV27 and TRBJ2-2; 9 nucleotides match TRBD2. The germline gives CDR1 MNHEY, CDR2 SMNVEV (reference sequence). Unmatched junction bases numbered 3, after V lost 0 bases and J lost 1 base. The CDR3 has 17 amino acids. DNA of the CDR3: TGTGCCAGCAGTTTATCGGCGGGAGGGGTGAACACCGGGGAGCTGTTTTTT. This gives the protein CASSLSAGGVNTGELFF.

The chain employs TRBV12-3 or TRBV12-4 and TRBJ2-1; 9 bases are a match to TRBD2. The CDR3 sequence is 15 residues long. Trimming cost V 4 bases and J 6 bases; bases outside gene matches: 7. CDR3 sequence reads: CASSSPALAGNEQFF. The CDR3 region has the DNA TGTGCCAGCAGTTCACCGGCACTAGCGGGCAATGAGCAGTTCTTC.

This clonotype was observed many times. CDR3 amino acids: CSADGGTSASTDTQYF. CDR3 coding DNA: TGCAGTGCCGACGGGGGGACTAGCGCTAGCACAGATACGCAGTATTTT. This chain uses TRBV20-1 with TRBJ2-3; 10 nucleotides align to TRBD2. Germline V gene sequence: CDR1 DFQATT, CDR2 SNEGSKA (reference sequence). Trimming removed 6 bases from V and 0 bases from J; junction bases left unmatched: 9. The CDR3 is 16 amino acids.

This clonotype occurred many times. As DNA, the CDR3 is TGCAGCGTTGAAGCCTCGGGTAGCGGGAGACAGGGGACCGGGGAGCTGTTTTTT. It encodes CSVEASGSGRQGTGELFF. This chain connects TRBV29-1 to TRBJ2-2; perhaps TRBD2 as D (9 bases). This CDR3 contains 18 residues. Deletions cut 1 base from V and 5 bases from J, with 23 bases between. Germline V gene sequence: CDR1 SQVTM, CDR2 ANQGSEA.

This clonotype appeared many times. The gene calls are TRBV10-3 and TRBJ1-3, with TRBD1 matching over 7 bases. J gave up 2 bases and V 7 bases, and 2 bases lay outside the gene matches. The CDR3 totals 13 residues. Germline V gives CDR1 ENHRY, CDR2 SYGVKD. The chain's CDR3 is CAITGTAGNTIYF. The CDR3 DNA reads TGTGCCATCACCGGGACAGCTGGAAACACCATATATTTT.

The rearrangement links TRBV7-7 to TRBJ2-3, with D maybe TRBD2 (5 bases). With 11 bases removed from V and 1 base from J, the gap between germline ends came to 13 bases. Per germline, CDR1 SSHAT and CDR2 FNYEAQ (reference sequence). The CDR3 totals 13 residues. The CDR3 nucleotides are TGTGCCGTGTCACCGAGGGGCACAGATACGCAGTATTTT. The encoded protein is CAVSPRGTDTQYF.

This rearrangement joins TRBV27 to TRBJ2-5; D gene uncertain. The CDR3 is 13 residues long. Trimming took off 0 bases at V and 5 bases at J, with 7 bases between the two ends. Germline values: CDR1 MNHEY, CDR2 SMNVEV (reference sequence). CDR3 region: CASSLSGMETQYF. For the CDR3, the DNA is TGTGCCAGCAGTTTATCAGGGATGGAGACCCAGTACTTC.

This clonotype was seen ten or more times. The chain combines TRBV6-1 with TRBJ2-7; D remains ambiguous. The CDR3 totals 11 residues. In germline, CDR1 is MNHNS, CDR2 SASEGT. Trimming cost V 6 bases and J 3 bases, with 6 bases left between them. CDR3 loop: CASRADYEQYF. CDR3 coding DNA: TGTGCCAGCAGGGCTGACTACGAGCAGTACTTC.

The V gene is TRBV5-6, the J gene TRBJ2-3, with D hard to call. Trimming removed 3 bases at V and 4 bases at J, with 12 bases between. There are 14 residues in the CDR3. Germline V CDR1 and CDR2: SGHDT, YYEEEE. CDR3 sequence reads: CASSSVGISDTQYF. The CDR3 DNA follows: TGTGCCAGCAGCTCGGTCGGCATATCAGATACGCAGTATTTT.

The rearrangement uses TRBV20-1 and TRBJ1-6, with D possibly matching TRBD1 (6 bases). Germline assignment: CDR1 DFQATT and CDR2 SNEGSKA (reference sequence). The ends were cut back, 5 bases at V and 10 bases at J, with 24 bases in the middle. This CDR3 comprises 16 residues. In nucleotides, the CDR3 is TGCAGTGCTCCTCGAACCAGAGGCAGGGGTGGATCACCCCTCCACTTT. Translated: CSAPRTRGRGGSPLHF.

In its sample, this clonotype was seen many times. The chain has TRBV12-3 or TRBV12-4 and TRBJ2-2; D is possibly TRBD2 (5 bases). The CDR3 sequence is 16 residues long. Trimming removed 10 bases at V and 1 base at J, with 19 bases between. The CDR3 DNA reads as TGTGCCACCCGGGCCCTCAGCGGAGTGAACACCGGGGAGCTGTTTTTT. It codes for CATRALSGVNTGELFF.

This clonotype was seen more than once but under ten times. J is TRBJ2-5 and V is TRBV10-3; a weak D match, TRBD2 (5 bases). Germline V gene lookup returns CDR1 ENHRY and CDR2 SYGVKD. Trimming left V 2 bases short and J 0 bases short, with 13 bases between. This CDR3 region has 16 residues. CDR3 protein: CAISEVPGLYQETQYF. DNA for the CDR3: TGTGCCATCAGTGAGGTCCCGGGGTTGTACCAAGAGACCCAGTACTTC.

This clonotype was seen many times. V and J are TRBV5-1 and TRBJ2-5, with D maybe TRBD2 (6 bases). V lost 3 bases, J lost 4 bases, and 19 bases lay in between. There are 16 residues in the CDR3. Germline V lookup: CDR1 SGHRS, CDR2 YFSETQ. CDR3 in DNA: TGCGCCAGCAGCTCCGGGGGACTTAGCACGGCAGAGACCCAGTACTTC. The encoded protein is CASSSGGLSTAETQYF.